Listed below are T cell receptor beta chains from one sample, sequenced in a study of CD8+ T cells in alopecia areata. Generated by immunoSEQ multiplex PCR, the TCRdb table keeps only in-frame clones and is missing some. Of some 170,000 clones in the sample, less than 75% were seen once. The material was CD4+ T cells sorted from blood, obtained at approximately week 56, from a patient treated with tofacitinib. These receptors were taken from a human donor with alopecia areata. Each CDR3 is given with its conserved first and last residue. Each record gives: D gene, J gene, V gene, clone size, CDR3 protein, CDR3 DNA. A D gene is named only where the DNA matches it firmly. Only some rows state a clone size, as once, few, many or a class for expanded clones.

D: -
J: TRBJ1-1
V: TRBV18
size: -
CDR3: CASSPNHQYAEAFF
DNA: TGTGCCAGCTCCCCCAACCATCAGTACGCTGAAGCTTTCTTT

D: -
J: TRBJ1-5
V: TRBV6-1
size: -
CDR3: CASSEVSRNQPQHF
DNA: TGTGCCAGCAGTGAAGTATCCAGGAATCAGCCCCAGCATTTT

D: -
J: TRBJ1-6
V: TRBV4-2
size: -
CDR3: CASSQDGFGDSPLHF
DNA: TGTGCCAGCAGCCAAGATGGCTTCGGGGATTCACCCCTCCACTTT

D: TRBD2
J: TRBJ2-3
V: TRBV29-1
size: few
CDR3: CSVARSGGEDTQYF
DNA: TGCAGCGTTGCCCGTAGCGGGGGGGAAGATACGCAGTATTTT

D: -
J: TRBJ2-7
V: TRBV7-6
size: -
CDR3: CASSLKGDPSYEQYF
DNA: TGTGCCAGCAGCTTAAAAGGGGACCCCTCCTACGAGCAGTACTTC

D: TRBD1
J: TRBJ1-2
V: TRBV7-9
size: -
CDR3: CASSLGGQGYGYTF
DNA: TGTGCCAGCAGCTTAGGTGGACAGGGATATGGCTACACCTTC

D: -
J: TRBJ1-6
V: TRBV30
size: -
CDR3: CAWSVLRTPINSPLHF
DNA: TGTGCCTGGAGTGTACTAAGGACACCGATTAATTCACCCCTCCACTTT

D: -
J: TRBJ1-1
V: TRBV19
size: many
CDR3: CASSRQPGDTEAFF
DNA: TGTGCCAGTAGTAGACAGCCTGGAGACACTGAAGCTTTCTTT

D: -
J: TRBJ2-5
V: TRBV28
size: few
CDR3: CASSSLTVWGETQYF
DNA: TGTGCCAGCAGTTCCCTGACAGTATGGGGGGAGACCCAGTACTTC

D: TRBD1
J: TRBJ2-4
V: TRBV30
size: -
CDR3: CAWSRKGATKNIQYF
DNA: TGTGCCTGGAGTAGAAAGGGGGCGACCAAAAACATTCAGTACTTC

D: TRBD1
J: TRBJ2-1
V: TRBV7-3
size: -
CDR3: CASSLRTPTGGNEQFF
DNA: TGTGCCAGCAGCTTAAGGACCCCAACAGGGGGCAATGAGCAGTTCTTC

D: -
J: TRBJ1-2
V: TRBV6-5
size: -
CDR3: CATTGLDGYTF
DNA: TGTGCCACAACAGGGCTTGATGGCTACACCTTC

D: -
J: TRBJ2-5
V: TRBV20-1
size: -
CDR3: CSALVKETQYF
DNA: TGCAGTGCATTGGTGAAGGAGACCCAGTACTTC

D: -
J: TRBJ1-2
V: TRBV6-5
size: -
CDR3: CASSYSRGGYGYTF
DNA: TGTGCCAGCAGTTACTCGAGGGGGGGCTATGGCTACACCTTC

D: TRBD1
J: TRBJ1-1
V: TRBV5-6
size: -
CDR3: CASSSTGPPEAFF
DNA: TGTGCCAGCAGCTCGACAGGGCCTCCTGAAGCTTTCTTT

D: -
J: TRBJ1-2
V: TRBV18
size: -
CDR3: CASSPPVLGAESSNYGYTF
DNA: TGTGCCAGCTCACCACCGGTACTTGGGGCCGAATCCTCTAACTATGGCTACACCTTC

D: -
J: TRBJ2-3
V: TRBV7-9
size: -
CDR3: CASSLASGLTDTQYF
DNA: TGTGCCAGCAGCTTAGCTAGCGGTCTCACAGATACGCAGTATTTT

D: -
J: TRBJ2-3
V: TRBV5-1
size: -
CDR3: CASSLGHTDTQYF
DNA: TGCGCCAGCAGCTTGGGTCACACAGATACGCAGTATTTT

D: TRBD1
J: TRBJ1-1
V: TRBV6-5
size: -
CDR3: CASSYGEGALEAFF
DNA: TGTGCCAGCAGTTACGGGGAGGGGGCTCTTGAAGCTTTCTTT

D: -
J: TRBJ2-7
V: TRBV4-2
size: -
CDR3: CASSQDNHYEQYF
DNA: TGTGCCAGCAGCCAAGACAACCACTACGAGCAGTACTTC

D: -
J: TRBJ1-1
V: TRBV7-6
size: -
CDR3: CASSSRQSGPNTEAFF
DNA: TGTGCCAGCAGCTCCCGACAGTCCGGCCCAAACACTGAAGCTTTCTTT

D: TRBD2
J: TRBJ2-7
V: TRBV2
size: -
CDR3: CASRRTSGTYEQYF
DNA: TGTGCCAGCAGGAGGACTAGCGGAACCTACGAGCAGTACTTC

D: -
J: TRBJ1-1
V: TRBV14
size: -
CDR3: CASSPGRPVGGMNTEAFF
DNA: TGTGCCAGCAGCCCCGGTCGGCCGGTCGGTGGGATGAACACTGAAGCTTTCTTT

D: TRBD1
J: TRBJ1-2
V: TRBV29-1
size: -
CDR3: CSFRSPGQGYGYTF
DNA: TGCAGCTTTCGATCTCCGGGACAGGGCTATGGCTACACCTTC

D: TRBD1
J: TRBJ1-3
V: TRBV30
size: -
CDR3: CAWSVPGGSGNTIYF
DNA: TGTGCCTGGAGTGTACCAGGGGGCTCTGGAAACACCATATATTTT

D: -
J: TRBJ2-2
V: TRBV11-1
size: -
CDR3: CASSSDRNAGELFF
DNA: TGTGCCAGCAGCTCCGACCGGAACGCCGGGGAGCTGTTTTTT

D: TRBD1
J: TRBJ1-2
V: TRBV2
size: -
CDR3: CASSADRGNYGYTF
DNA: TGTGCCAGCAGTGCTGACAGGGGCAACTATGGCTACACCTTC